This T cell receptor beta chain came from a study of multiple sclerosis patients with progressive multifocal leukoencephalopathy. The protocol was immunoSEQ multiplex PCR, while the TCRdb copy is restricted to in-frame clones and leaves out a portion. The profile shows some 30,000 clones, about 88% of them singletons. Details on this clone: What it recognizes is unknown.

Indicated time point: before natalizumab initiation. T0 blood was collected before the first natalizumab infusion. Trimming pared 4 bases from V and 0 bases from J, leaving 10 bases between. The CDR3 has 15 residues. Germline V lookup: CDR1 LNHNV, CDR2 YYDKDF (reference sequence). Study-level results: TRBV and TRBJ usage showed no common pattern when PML developed.

Sequencing was performed on PBMCs. J is TRBJ1-3 and V is TRBV15; D might be TRBD1 (5 bases). The receptor was isolated from a human donor with multiple sclerosis. CDR3 nucleotide sequence: TGTGCCACCAGCACTCGTGGGGGCTCTGGAAACACCATATATTTT. The encoded protein is CATSTRGGSGNTIYF.